This passage covers 17 T cell receptor beta chains from one sample sequenced in a study of OX40 agonist ivuxolimab in advanced cancers. Assay used: immunoSEQ multiplex PCR; TCRdb lists only in-frame clones, some missing. The sample carries about 28,000 clones, 82% recorded once. The sample here was CD4+ or CD8+ T cells sorted from blood, taken in a trial of the OX40 agonist ivuxolimab. These TCRs come from an adult with an advanced solid tumor such as melanoma, head and neck, liver or kidney cancer.

V usage is TRBV10-3 and J usage is TRBJ1-1; D gene ambiguous. In germline, CDR1 is ENHRY, CDR2 SYGVKD. Trimming left V 3 bases short and J 6 bases short, with 8 bases between. The CDR3 length is 12 residues. The CDR3 DNA follows: TGTGCCATCAGTGACGGAGGGCCTGAAGCTTTCTTT. This translates into CAISDGGPEAFF.

This chain links TRBV30 with TRBJ1-2; maybe TRBD1 (5 bases). V was clipped by 4 bases and J by 4 bases, with 13 bases between them. CDR3 length: 13 amino acids. Germline loops: CDR1 GTSNPN, CDR2 SVGIG (reference sequence). The CDR3 DNA reads TGTGCCTGGACAAGTCAGGGATTCTATGGCTACACCTTC. Encoded protein: CAWTSQGFYGYTF.

The chain links TRBV10-3 to TRBJ2-3, with 12 nucleotides matching TRBD1. The CDR3 covers 18 residues. Germline values: CDR1 ENHRY, CDR2 SYGVKD. With V trimmed by 4 bases and J by 2 bases, 10 bases remained unmatched. The CDR3 DNA reads as TGTGCCATCAGTGGGGGACAGGGGGCGCTGAAGCACACAGATACGCAGTATTTT. This translates into CAISGGQGALKHTDTQYF.

In nucleotides, the CDR3 is TGTGCCAGCAGCGTAGGGACCTTCAATGAGCAGTTCTTC. Protein: CASSVGTFNEQFF. The rearrangement uses TRBV9 and TRBJ2-1; D is unresolved. Between the trimmed V and J ends, which lost 0 bases and 6 bases, there was a span of 7 bases. The CDR3 sequence is 13 residues long. CDR1 is SGDLS and CDR2 is YYNGEE in the germline V gene.

The chain employs TRBV4-2 and TRBJ2-2, with 12 positions matching TRBD2. The germline V gene has CDR1 LGHNA and CDR2 YNFKEQ. The CDR3 consists of 19 residues. J gave up 1 base and V 2 bases, and 8 bases lay outside the gene matches. DNA of the CDR3: TGTGCCAGCAGCCAATTAAGGGGACTAGCGGGCTTGAACACCGGGGAGCTGTTTTTT. Amino acid sequence: CASSQLRGLAGLNTGELFF.

The sample holds a few counts of this clone. This rearrangement joins TRBV28 to TRBJ1-2; possibly TRBD1 for D (5 bases). Germline V CDR1 and CDR2: MDHEN, SYDVKM. This CDR3 comprises 15 residues. Between the trimmed V and J ends, which lost 3 bases and 4 bases, there was a span of 15 bases. CDR3 loop: CASSLELGTAYGYTF. The CDR3 bases are TGTGCCAGCAGTTTGGAGCTGGGGACCGCCTATGGCTACACCTTC.

This clone is medium-sized by share. The J gene is TRBJ2-7, the V gene TRBV25-1, with 12 bases identical to TRBD1. CDR1 is MGHDK, CDR2 SYGVNS, per germline. The V gene end was trimmed by 10 bases and the J gene end by 5 bases; junction bases not matched to a gene: 6. The CDR3 runs 13 residues. CDR3 nucleotide sequence: TGTGCCACTCTCGGGACAGGGGGCCACGAGCAGTACTTC. Amino acid sequence: CATLGTGGHEQYF.

The J gene is TRBJ2-5, the V gene TRBV7-6, with D tentatively TRBD2 (5 bases). Trimming stripped 3 bases from V and 7 bases from J, with 9 bases between. Germline V lookup: CDR1 SGHVS, CDR2 FNYEAQ. This CDR3 region has 12 residues. CDR3 region: CASSLWERTQYF. The CDR3 nucleotides are TGTGCCAGCAGCTTGTGGGAGCGGACCCAGTACTTC.

V is TRBV10-2 and J is TRBJ2-7, with D perhaps matching TRBD1 (5 bases). CDR3 length equals 17 residues. Trimming stripped 2 bases from V and 3 bases from J, with 20 bases between. The germline CDR1 and CDR2 sequences are WSHSY and SAAADI. CDR3 DNA: TGCGCCAGCAGTGAGGTGGAAAGGGGCCGCTTAGTCTACGAGCAGTACTTC. This gives the protein CASSEVERGRLVYEQYF.

The CDR3 region has the DNA TGCAGCGTTGTGGGGGGAGCTAACTATGGCTACACCTTC. It translates to CSVVGGANYGYTF. The chain joins TRBV29-1 to TRBJ1-2; the D gene is possibly TRBD1 (5 bases). This CDR3 is 13 amino acids long. Germline CDR1 reads SQVTM; CDR2 reads ANQGSEA. V was pared by 4 bases and J by 0 bases, with 9 bases between.

CDR3 residues: CASSSGSYNSPLHF. In nucleotides, the CDR3 is TGTGCCAGCAGCTCGGGCAGCTATAATTCACCCCTCCACTTT. The chain couples TRBV7-6 to TRBJ1-6; D gene unclear. V was clipped by 4 bases and J by 3 bases, with 7 bases between them. From germline, CDR1 is SGHVS and CDR2 FNYEAQ. This CDR3 has 14 residues.

Notes on this clone: The junction differs from germline at one of its ends, possibly a read error. Other DNA sequences within the sample encode an identical CDR3. V usage is TRBV15 and J usage is TRBJ1-1, with 10 positions matching TRBD1. The V gene's germline CDR1 is LNHNV and CDR2 YYDKDF (reference sequence). The CDR3 has 13 amino acids. CDR3 amino acids: CATSRGDRGEAFF. CDR3 bases: TGTGCCACCAGTAGAGGGGACAGGGGTGAAGCTTTCTTT.

V and J are TRBV6-5 and TRBJ2-1; no reliable D call. V was pared by 8 bases and J by 8 bases, with 13 bases between. There are 12 residues in the CDR3. Germline CDR1 MNHEY, CDR2 SVGAGI. In DNA, the CDR3 is TGTGCCAGCGGCCGTGGGCGCTATGAGCAGTTCTTC. Translating it yields CASGRGRYEQFF.

V is TRBV27 and J is TRBJ2-2; D is unresolved. V was cut by 2 bases and J by 0 bases, with 7 bases left in between. Germline V gene sequence: CDR1 MNHEY, CDR2 SMNVEV (reference sequence). This CDR3 is 15 amino acids long. The CDR3 loop reads CASSLRIANTGELFF. In nucleotides, the CDR3 is TGTGCCAGCAGTTTAAGAATAGCGAACACCGGGGAGCTGTTTTTT.

The J gene is TRBJ2-7, the V gene TRBV2; 11 nucleotides line up with TRBD2. J gave up 3 bases and V 6 bases, and 7 bases lay outside the gene matches. The CDR3 covers 15 residues. Looked up from germline, CDR1 is SNHLY and CDR2 is FYNNEI. The CDR3 here is CASSDPGTSGYEQYF. The CDR3 nucleotides are TGTGCCAGCAGCGACCCCGGGACTAGCGGCTACGAGCAGTACTTC.

This sequence joins TRBV9 and TRBJ1-2; no clear D. The CDR3 length is 15 residues. Germline CDR1 and CDR2: SGDLS and YYNGEE. Trimming took 1 base from V and 2 from J, leaving 12 bases between them. Written as DNA, the CDR3 is TGTGCCAGCAGCGTATGGAGTGGGCCAAACTATGGCTACACCTTC. Translated, it gives CASSVWSGPNYGYTF.

The chain uses TRBV7-9 and TRBJ2-7, with D possibly being TRBD1 (5 bases). The CDR3 is 14 amino acids. V was shortened by 4 bases and J by 2 bases, with 12 bases between the two germline ends. Germline lookup yields CDR1 SEHNR and CDR2 FQNEAQ (reference sequence). The CDR3 region is CASSSRVVPYEQYF. CDR3 nucleotides: TGTGCCAGCAGCTCCAGGGTAGTCCCCTACGAGCAGTACTTC.